Reported below is one TCR beta chain. What it binds is unknown. These data come from a study of graft-versus-host responses after intestinal transplantation. Across the whole study: Among the recipients, all got anti-thymocyte globulin induction and then tacrolimus and steroids for around 3 years.

Study-level results: The presence of high graft-versus-host to host-versus-graft clonal ratios in allografts characterized patients with graft-donor T cell macrochimerism. Ileal or blood samples showed some GvH clones first, and such clones were also found in recipient marrow.

Graft tissue was processed to release intraepithelial and lamina propria lymphocytes. Germline assignment: CDR1 SGHRS and CDR2 YFSETQ. The CDR3 extends over 15 amino acids. Losses at the gene ends were 4 bases for V and 3 bases for J; bases not matched to a gene: 7. The protocol was immunoSEQ multiplex PCR, while the TCRdb copy is restricted to in-frame clones and leaves out a portion. Found here are more than 30,000 clones, about nine tenths of them singletons; the top ten hold approximately 18%. The source was ileum tissue, collected approximately 210 days after intestinal transplant. The genes are TRBV5-1 and TRBJ2-7; 10 bases agree with TRBD1. This clonotype was sampled from a human patient who received an intestinal transplant, so some T cells may come from the graft donor. The CDR3 bases are TGCGCCAGCAGCCGCACCGGGACAGGGGTCTACGAGCAGTACTTC. Its protein product is CASSRTGTGVYEQYF.